The 11 T cell receptor beta chains presented below share a single source sample, sequenced in a study of T cell responses to AZD1222 COVID-19 vaccine. TCRdb's copy holds only in-frame clones and misses some; the assay was immunoSEQ multiplex PCR. This sample yields some 120,000 clones, of which 80% to 90% are seen a single time; about 1.2% belongs to the top ten. The sequencing here drew on peripheral blood, taken on day 0 of AZD1222 vaccination. The receptors here all came from an adult in good health.

V usage is TRBV7-8 and J usage is TRBJ1-3; perhaps TRBD1 as D (6 bases). Germline assignment: CDR1 SGHVS and CDR2 FQNEAQ. This CDR3 comprises 17 residues. The V end was cut by 3 bases, the J end by 0 bases, with 15 bases between. This chain's CDR3 is CASSLNRAPYSGNTIYF. CDR3 coding DNA: TGTGCCAGCAGCTTGAACAGGGCGCCCTACTCTGGAAACACCATATATTTT. Using reference TRBV7-8 and TRBJ1-3 for the parts outside the CDR3, the full variable domain is GAGVSQSPRYKVAKRGQDVALRCDPISGHVSLFWYQQALGQGPEFLTYFQNEAQLDKSGLPSDRFFAERPEGSVSTLKIQRTQQEDSAVYLCASSLNRAPYSGNTIYFGEGSWLTVV.

The chain recombines TRBV5-1 with TRBJ1-6; TRBD1 matches at 7 bases. V gave up 4 bases and J gave up 11 bases; unmatched junction bases: 9. There are 14 residues in the CDR3. Germline V gene sequence: CDR1 SGHRS, CDR2 YFSETQ. The CDR3: CASSLMTGYAPLHF. The CDR3 region has the DNA TGCGCCAGCAGCCTAATGACAGGGTATGCACCCCTCCACTTT.

This chain uses TRBV10-3 with TRBJ2-3; D not certain. The CDR3 is made up of 11 amino acids. Trimming shortened V by 10 bases and J by 9 bases, and 14 bases separated the two germline ends. Germline V CDR1 and CDR2: ENHRY, SYGVKD. CDR3 residues: CATANQRTQYF. DNA of the CDR3: TGTGCCACTGCCAACCAGCGAACGCAGTATTTT.

The chain employs TRBV5-4 and TRBJ1-1; unclear D gene. Germline V CDR1 and CDR2: SGHNT, YYREEE (reference sequence). Between the trimmed V and J ends, which lost 0 bases and 0 bases, there was a span of 6 bases. This CDR3 comprises 14 residues. The CDR3 spells CASSLGQVNTEAFF. The CDR3, as DNA: TGTGCCAGCAGCTTGGGGCAGGTGAACACTGAAGCTTTCTTT.

The rearrangement joins TRBV5-1 to TRBJ1-2; D call uncertain. The CDR3 runs 15 residues. Germline V gene lookup returns CDR1 SGHRS and CDR2 YFSETQ. Trimming took 3 bases from V and 4 from J, leaving 16 bases between them. This chain's CDR3 is CASSSGTGGPYGYTF. The CDR3 nucleotides read TGCGCCAGCAGCTCGGGTACGGGCGGACCCTATGGCTACACCTTC.

The rearrangement joins TRBV6-5 to TRBJ2-5; D is undetermined. This CDR3 has 13 amino acids. V lost 3 bases and J 9 bases, leaving 14 bases between the germline ends. Germline CDR1 reads MNHEY; CDR2 reads SVGAGI. The CDR3 DNA sequence: TGTGCCAGCAGTTATTCAGTTAGGTGGCCCCAGTACTTC. Amino acids: CASSYSVRWPQYF.

This chain joins TRBV19 and TRBJ1-5; no reliable D call. Trimming took off 7 bases at V and 0 bases at J, with 19 bases between the two ends. This CDR3 is built from 17 residues. Germline CDR1 LNHDA, CDR2 SQIVND (reference sequence). In DNA, the CDR3 is TGTGCCAGTAATTCAGCGTATGGGCCCCGTAGCAATCAGCCCCAGCATTTT. Its protein is CASNSAYGPRSNQPQHF. Looking up the rest from reference TRBV19 and TRBJ1-5 gives the full variable domain: DGGITQSPKYLFRKEGQNVTLSCEQNLNHDAMYWYRQDPGQGLRLIYYSQIVNDFQKGDIAEGYSVSREKKESFPLTVTSAQKNPTAFYLCASNSAYGPRSNQPQHFGDGTRLSIL.

With respect to this clone: The same CDR3 can be traced to other DNA sequences in this sample. V gene TRBV3-1 (or the pseudogene TRBV3-2) combines with J gene TRBJ2-5; D gene unclear. V was pared by 1 base and J by 5 bases, with 5 bases between. The V gene's germline CDR1 is LGHDT and CDR2 YNNKEL (reference sequence). CDR3 length: 12 amino acids. CDR3 region: CASSQGPETQYF. The CDR3 region has the DNA TGTGCCAGCAGCCAAGGGCCCGAGACCCAGTACTTC.

The rearrangement joins TRBV7-8 to TRBJ1-5; D remains unclear. Trimming stripped 5 bases from V and 9 bases from J, with 11 bases between. This CDR3 has 12 amino acids. CDR1 and CDR2 from the germline V gene are SGHVS and FQNEAQ. CDR3 nucleotides: TGTGCCAGCAGCCCAAATACGAGGCCCCAGCATTTT. It translates to CASSPNTRPQHF.

The chain joins TRBV3-1 (or the pseudogene TRBV3-2) to TRBJ2-3, with D tentatively TRBD1 or TRBD2 (6 bases each). V lost 3 bases and J lost 5, with 15 bases in between. This CDR3 has 15 amino acids. Per germline, CDR1 LGHDT and CDR2 YNNKEL (reference sequence). The CDR3 DNA sequence: TGTGCCAGCAGCCACGTCGGAGGGGGGCAAGATACGCAGTATTTT. Protein product: CASSHVGGGQDTQYF.

The gene calls are TRBV7-9 and TRBJ2-5; the D is unclear. This CDR3 contains 14 residues. V was cut by 6 bases and J by 0 bases, with 11 bases left in between. Germline V gene lookup returns CDR1 SEHNR and CDR2 FQNEAQ (reference sequence). CDR3 nucleotides: TGTGCCAGCAGTGCGTGGGGTGACCAAGAGACCCAGTACTTC. Its protein product is CASSAWGDQETQYF. Variable domain in full (rest from reference TRBV7-9 and TRBJ2-5): DTGVSQNPRHKITKRGQNVTFRCDPISEHNRLYWYRQTLGQGPEFLTYFQNEAQLEKSRLLSDRFSAERPKGSFSTLEIQRTEQGDSAMYLCASSAWGDQETQYFGPGTRLLVL.